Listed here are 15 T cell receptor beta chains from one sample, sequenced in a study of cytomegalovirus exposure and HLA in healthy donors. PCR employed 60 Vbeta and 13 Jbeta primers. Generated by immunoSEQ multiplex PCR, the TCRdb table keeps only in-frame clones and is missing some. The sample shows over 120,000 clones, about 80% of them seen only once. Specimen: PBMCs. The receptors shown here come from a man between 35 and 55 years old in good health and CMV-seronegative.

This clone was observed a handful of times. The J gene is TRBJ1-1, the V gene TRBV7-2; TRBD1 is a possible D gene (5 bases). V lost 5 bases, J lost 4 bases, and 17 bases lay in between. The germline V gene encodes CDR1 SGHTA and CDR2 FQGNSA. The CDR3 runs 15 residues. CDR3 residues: CASSPQVRTGTEAFF. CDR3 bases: TGTGCCAGCAGCCCACAGGTACGAACCGGCACTGAAGCTTTCTTT.

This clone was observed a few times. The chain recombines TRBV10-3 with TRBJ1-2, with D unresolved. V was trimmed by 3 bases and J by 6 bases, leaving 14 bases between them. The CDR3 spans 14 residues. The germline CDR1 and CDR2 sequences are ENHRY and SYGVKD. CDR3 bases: TGTGCCATCAGTGACAGCGTTGGGCGGGATGGCTACACCTTC. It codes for CAISDSVGRDGYTF.

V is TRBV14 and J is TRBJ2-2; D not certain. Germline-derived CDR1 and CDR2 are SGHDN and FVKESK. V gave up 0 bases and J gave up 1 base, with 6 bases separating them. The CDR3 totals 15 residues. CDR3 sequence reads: CASSQERLNTGELFF. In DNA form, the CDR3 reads TGTGCCAGCAGCCAAGAAAGACTGAACACCGGGGAGCTGTTTTTT.

The CDR3 DNA reads as TGTGCCAGCAGGGGGGGGGAGGGCACAGATACGCAGTATTTT. Residues: CASRGGEGTDTQYF. The chain recombines TRBV9 with TRBJ2-3; 7 bases line up with TRBD2. The CDR3 spans 14 residues. The junction had 4 bases not matched to a gene; V was cut back by 5 bases and J by 1 base. Germline V gene data show CDR1 as SGDLS and CDR2 as YYNGEE.

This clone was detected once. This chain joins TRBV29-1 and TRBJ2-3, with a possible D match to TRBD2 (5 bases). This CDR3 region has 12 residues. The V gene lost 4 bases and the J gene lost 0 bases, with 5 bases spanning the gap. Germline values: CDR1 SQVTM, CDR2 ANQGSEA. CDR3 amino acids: CSVVASTDTQYF. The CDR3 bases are TGCAGCGTTGTAGCGAGCACAGATACGCAGTATTTT.

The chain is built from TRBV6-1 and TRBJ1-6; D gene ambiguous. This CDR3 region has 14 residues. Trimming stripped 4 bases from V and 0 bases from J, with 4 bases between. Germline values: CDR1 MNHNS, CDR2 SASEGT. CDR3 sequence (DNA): TGTGCCAGCAGTGTCAGCTCCTATAATTCACCCCTCCACTTT. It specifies CASSVSSYNSPLHF.

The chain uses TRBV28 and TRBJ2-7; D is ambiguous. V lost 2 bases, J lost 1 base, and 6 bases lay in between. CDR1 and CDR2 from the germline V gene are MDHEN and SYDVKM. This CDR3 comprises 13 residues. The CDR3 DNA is TGTGCCAGCAGTTTAATCCAGTCCTACGAGCAGTACTTC. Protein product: CASSLIQSYEQYF. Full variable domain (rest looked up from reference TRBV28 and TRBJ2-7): DVKVTQSSRYLVKRTGEKVFLECVQDMDHENMFWYRQDPGLGLRLIYFSYDVKMKEKGDIPEGYSVSREKKERFSLILESASTNQTSMYLCASSLIQSYEQYFGPGTRLTVT.

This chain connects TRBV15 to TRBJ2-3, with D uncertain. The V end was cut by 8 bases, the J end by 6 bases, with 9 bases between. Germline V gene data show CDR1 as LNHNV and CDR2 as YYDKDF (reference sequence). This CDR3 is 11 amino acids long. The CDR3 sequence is CATETTDTQYF. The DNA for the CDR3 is TGTGCCACCGAAACTACGGATACGCAGTATTTT. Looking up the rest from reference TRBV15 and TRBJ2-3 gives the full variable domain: DAMVIQNPRYQVTQFGKPVTLSCSQTLNHNVMYWYQQKSSQAPKLLFHYYDKDFNNEADTPDNFQSRRPNTSFCFLDIRSPGLGDTAMYLCATETTDTQYFGPGTRLTVL.

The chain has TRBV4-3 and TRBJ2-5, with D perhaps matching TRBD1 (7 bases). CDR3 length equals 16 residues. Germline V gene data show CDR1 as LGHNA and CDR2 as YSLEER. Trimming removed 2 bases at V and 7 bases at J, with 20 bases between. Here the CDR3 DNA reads TGCGCCAGCAGCCAAACCCGGGACAGCGGCGGGGTGACCCAGTACTTC. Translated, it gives CASSQTRDSGGVTQYF.

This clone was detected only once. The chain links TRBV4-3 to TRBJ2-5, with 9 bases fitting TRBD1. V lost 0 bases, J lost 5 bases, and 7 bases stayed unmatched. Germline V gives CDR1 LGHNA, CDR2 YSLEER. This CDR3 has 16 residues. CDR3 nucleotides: TGCGCCAGCAGCCAAGATCCCACAGGGGGCGAGGAGACCCAGTACTTC. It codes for CASSQDPTGGEETQYF.

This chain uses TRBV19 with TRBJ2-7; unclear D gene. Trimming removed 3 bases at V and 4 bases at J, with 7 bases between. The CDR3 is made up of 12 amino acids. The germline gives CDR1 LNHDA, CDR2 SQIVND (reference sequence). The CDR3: CASSMTGYEQYF. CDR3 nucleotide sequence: TGTGCCAGTAGTATGACTGGGTACGAGCAGTACTTC.

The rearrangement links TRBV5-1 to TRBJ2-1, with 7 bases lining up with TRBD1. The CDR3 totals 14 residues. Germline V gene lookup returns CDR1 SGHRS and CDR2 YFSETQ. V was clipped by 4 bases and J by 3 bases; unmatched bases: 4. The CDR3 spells CASSRDSLYNEQFF. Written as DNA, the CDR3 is TGCGCCAGCAGCCGGGACAGCCTCTACAATGAGCAGTTCTTC.

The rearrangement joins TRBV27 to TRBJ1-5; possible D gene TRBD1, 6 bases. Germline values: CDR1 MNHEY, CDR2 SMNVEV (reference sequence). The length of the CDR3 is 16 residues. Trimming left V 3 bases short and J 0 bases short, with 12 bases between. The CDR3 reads CASSLKRGNSNQPQHF. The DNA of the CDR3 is TGTGCCAGCAGTTTGAAAAGGGGGAATAGCAATCAGCCCCAGCATTTT.

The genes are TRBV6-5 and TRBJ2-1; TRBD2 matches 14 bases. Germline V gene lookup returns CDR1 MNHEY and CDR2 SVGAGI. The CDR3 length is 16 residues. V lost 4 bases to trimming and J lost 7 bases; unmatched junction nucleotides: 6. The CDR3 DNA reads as TGTGCCAGCAGTTTCCGACTAGCGGGGGGGCAGAATGAGCAGTTCTTC. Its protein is CASSFRLAGGQNEQFF.

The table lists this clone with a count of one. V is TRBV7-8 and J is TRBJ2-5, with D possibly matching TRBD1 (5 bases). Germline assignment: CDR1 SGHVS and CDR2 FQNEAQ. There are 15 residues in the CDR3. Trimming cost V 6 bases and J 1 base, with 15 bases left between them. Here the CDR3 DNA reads TGTGCCAGCAGTTCCAAGACAGTAGCCCAAGAGACCCAGTACTTC. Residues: CASSSKTVAQETQYF. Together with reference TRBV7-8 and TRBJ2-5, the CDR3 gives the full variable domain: GAGVSQSPRYKVAKRGQDVALRCDPISGHVSLFWYQQALGQGPEFLTYFQNEAQLDKSGLPSDRFFAERPEGSVSTLKIQRTQQEDSAVYLCASSSKTVAQETQYFGPGTRLLVL.